Each of the 5 T cell receptor beta chains below was sequenced from the same sample in a study of human T cells and chemical hapten exposure (dated by TCRdb to the early 2020s). The meaning of the sample's time point label: pre-sensitization, week 0. Per the publication, the treatment or condition label means: therapeutic diphenylcyclopropenone sensitization with weekly scalp DPC. The library was generated by RACE. The data were produced on a NextSeq 500. The public reads were reprocessed in TCRdb via fastp at Q25 and MiXCR, keeping in-frame beta chains. CDR3 protein sequences are deduplicated, and each keeps its most common genes and DNA. This sample comprises some 360,000 distinct CDR3 sequences, roughly 5.3% of them detected only once. Of the sample, approximately 2.4% is held by the ten largest clones. The sequenced sample was whole blood, obtained in connection with sensitization to the hapten diphenylcyclopropenone (DPC). These receptors were taken from a woman aged 45 to 65 with alopecia areata. Some clones in this sample may be carry-over from other donors' samples.

The chain links TRBV6-2 or TRBV6-3 to TRBJ2-7, with D unresolved. The CDR3 has 15 amino acids. Germline CDR1 and CDR2: MNHEY and SVGEGT. V was clipped by 5 bases and J by 2 bases, with 16 bases between them. CDR3 in amino acids: CASSLRAGVAYEQYF. In nucleotides, the CDR3 is TGTGCCAGCAGTCTTCGGGCAGGTGTTGCCTACGAGCAGTACTTC.

This clonotype was counted ten times or more. This rearrangement joins TRBV20-1 to TRBJ1-1; D call uncertain. Germline V lookup: CDR1 DFQATT, CDR2 SNEGSKA (reference sequence). V was trimmed by 5 bases and J by 0 bases, leaving 7 bases between them. The CDR3 sequence is 12 residues long. This CDR3 is CSAVIMNTEAFF. For the CDR3, the DNA is TGCAGTGCTGTCATTATGAACACTGAAGCTTTCTTT.

This clonotype was observed many times. The rearrangement links TRBV10-2 to TRBJ2-6; possibly TRBD1 or TRBD2 for D (5 bases each). Per germline, CDR1 WSHSY and CDR2 SAAADI. CDR3 size: 14 residues. V lost 10 bases and J 0 bases, leaving 10 bases between the germline ends. The CDR3, as DNA: TGCGCCACTTATGGGGGCTCTGGGGCCAACGTCCTGACTTTC. It translates to CATYGGSGANVLTF.

The rearrangement joins TRBV7-9 to TRBJ2-1; possible D gene TRBD1, 5 bases. V lost 4 bases, J lost 4 bases, and 8 bases lay in between. The CDR3 is 13 amino acids. In germline, CDR1 is SEHNR, CDR2 FQNEAQ (reference sequence). In nucleotides, the CDR3 is TGTGCCAGCAGCTCGGACAATTACAATGAGCAGTTCTTC. It is translated as CASSSDNYNEQFF.

This clonotype was observed many times. The CDR3 nucleotides are TGTGCCAGCAGTTTGCTAGATACGCAGTATTTT. This translates into CASSLLDTQYF. V and J are TRBV12-3 or TRBV12-4 and TRBJ2-3, with D unclear. The CDR3 spans 11 residues. The ends were cut back, 3 bases at V and 5 bases at J, with 3 bases in the middle.